This TCR beta chain came from a study of cytomegalovirus exposure and HLA in healthy donors. Findings and limits, study-wide: Earlier results showed most TCR beta V segments being productive about 90% or about 30% of the time.

Comments on this clone: Antigen: not known.

V gave up 2 bases and J gave up 7 bases, with 3 bases separating them. The CDR3 length is 11 residues. CDR1 and CDR2 from the germline V gene are SGHAT and FQNNGV. PCR used 60 Vbeta primers and 13 Jbeta primers. Using immunoSEQ multiplex PCR, the repertoire was profiled, and TCRdb retains in-frame clones only, with some absent. This table has 130,000 to 150,000 clones, roughly three quarters appearing once. Material: PBMCs. This clonotype was sampled from a male donor in good health and CMV-seronegative. This rearrangement joins TRBV11-2 to TRBJ2-1; D unresolved. The CDR3 loop is CASSLSNEQFF. CDR3 nucleotide sequence: TGTGCCAGCAGCTTATCAAATGAGCAGTTCTTC.